The clone carrying this T cell receptor (beta chain) was recorded only once. What it binds is unknown. An end of the junction differs from the germline gene, which may be a read error. This specimen includes other DNA sequences encoding the same CDR3. This sample was included in a study of cytomegalovirus exposure and HLA in healthy donors. Findings and limits, study-wide: Per a later analysis, HLA-associated TCR beta chains showed more clonal expansion than other, equally common TCR beta chains. When a later analysis was performed, an Asian-associated ancestry cluster reportedly had fewer N-insertions than the roughly 700-donor mean.

The CDR3 has 13 amino acids. Germline loops: CDR1 SGHVS, CDR2 FQNEAQ. The PCR had 60 Vbeta and 13 Jbeta primers. Per the authors' pipeline: A later analysis tallied approximately 78 million unique TCR beta chains, around 9.9 million of them shared. Produced via immunoSEQ multiplex PCR; TCRdb's table is partial and in-frame only. The V and J calls and clone size were taken over from that table, and D and trimming were inferred from the DNA. The data hold around 100,000 clones, with 79% observed a single time. V and J are TRBV7-8 and TRBJ2-3; D uncertain. Sequences were obtained from PBMCs. The receptor was derived from a young woman in good health and CMV-seropositive. CDR3 in DNA: TGTGCCAGCAGCTTAGGGGCCACAGATACACAGTATTTT. Encoded protein: CASSLGATDTQYF.